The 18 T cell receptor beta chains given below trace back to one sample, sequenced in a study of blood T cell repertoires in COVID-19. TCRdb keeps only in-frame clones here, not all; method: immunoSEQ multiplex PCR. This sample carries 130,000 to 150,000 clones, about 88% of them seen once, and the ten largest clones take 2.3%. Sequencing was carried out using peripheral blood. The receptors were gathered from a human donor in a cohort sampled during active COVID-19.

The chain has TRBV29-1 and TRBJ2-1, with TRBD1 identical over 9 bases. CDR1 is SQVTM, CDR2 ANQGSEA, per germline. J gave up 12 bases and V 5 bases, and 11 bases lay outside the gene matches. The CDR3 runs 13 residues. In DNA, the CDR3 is TGCAGCGTTTCATGGACAGGGGTCTGGGGGCAGTTCTTC. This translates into CSVSWTGVWGQFF.

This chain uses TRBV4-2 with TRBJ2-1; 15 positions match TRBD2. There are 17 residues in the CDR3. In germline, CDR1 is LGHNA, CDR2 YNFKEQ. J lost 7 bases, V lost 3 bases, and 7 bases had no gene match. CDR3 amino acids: CASSQGGLAGGFNEQFF. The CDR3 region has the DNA TGTGCCAGCAGCCAGGGAGGACTAGCGGGGGGGTTTAATGAGCAGTTCTTC.

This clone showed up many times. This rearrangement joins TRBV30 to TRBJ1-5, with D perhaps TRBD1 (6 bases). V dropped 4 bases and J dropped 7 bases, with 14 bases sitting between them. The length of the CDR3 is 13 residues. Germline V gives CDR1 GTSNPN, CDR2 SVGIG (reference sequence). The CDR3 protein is CAWTEGQGQPQHF. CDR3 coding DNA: TGTGCCTGGACCGAAGGGCAGGGGCAGCCCCAGCATTTT.

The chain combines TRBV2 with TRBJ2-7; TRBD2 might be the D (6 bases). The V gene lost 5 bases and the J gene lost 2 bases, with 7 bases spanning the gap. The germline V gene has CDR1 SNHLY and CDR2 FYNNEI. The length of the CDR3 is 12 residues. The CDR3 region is CASSPGAYEQYF. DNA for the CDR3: TGTGCCAGCAGTCCGGGGGCCTACGAGCAGTACTTC.

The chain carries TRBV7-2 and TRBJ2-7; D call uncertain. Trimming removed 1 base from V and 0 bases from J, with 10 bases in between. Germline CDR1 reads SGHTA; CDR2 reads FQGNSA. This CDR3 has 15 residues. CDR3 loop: CASSLGMGNSYEQYF. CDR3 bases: TGTGCCAGCAGCTTAGGCATGGGCAACTCCTACGAGCAGTACTTC.

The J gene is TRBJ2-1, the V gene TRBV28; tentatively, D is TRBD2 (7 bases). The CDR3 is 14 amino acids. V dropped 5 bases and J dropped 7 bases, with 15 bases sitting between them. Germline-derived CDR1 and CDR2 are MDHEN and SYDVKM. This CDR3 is CASSLRRGANEQFF. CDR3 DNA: TGTGCCAGCAGTCTCCGTCGGGGGGCAAATGAGCAGTTCTTC.

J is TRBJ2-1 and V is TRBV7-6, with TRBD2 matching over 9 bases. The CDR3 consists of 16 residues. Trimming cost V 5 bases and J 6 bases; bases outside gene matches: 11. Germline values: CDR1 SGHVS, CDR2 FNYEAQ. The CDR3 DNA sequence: TGTGCCAGCAGCCTTAGCGGGAGAATTAGGGGCAATGAGCAGTTCTTC. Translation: CASSLSGRIRGNEQFF.

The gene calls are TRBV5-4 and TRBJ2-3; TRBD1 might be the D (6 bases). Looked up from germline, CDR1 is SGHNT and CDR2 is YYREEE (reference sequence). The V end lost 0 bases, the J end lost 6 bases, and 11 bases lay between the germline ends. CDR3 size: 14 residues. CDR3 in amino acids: CASSLASGADTQYF. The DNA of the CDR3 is TGTGCCAGCAGCTTGGCCTCAGGGGCGGATACGCAGTATTTT.

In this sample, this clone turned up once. CDR3 protein: CASSPSHEQFF. For the CDR3, the DNA is TGTGCCAGCAGCCCCTCCCATGAGCAGTTCTTC. The V call is TRBV12-3 or TRBV12-4, the J call TRBJ2-1; D is undetermined. CDR3 length equals 11 residues. V lost 6 bases and J lost 8, with 8 bases in between.

The CDR3 loop is CASSLEMNEKLFF. CDR3 coding DNA: TGTGCCAGCAGTTTAGAGATGAATGAAAAACTGTTTTTT. This chain uses TRBV6-5 with TRBJ1-4; no clear D. The CDR3 sequence is 13 residues long. Germline CDR1 is MNHEY and CDR2 is SVGAGI. Trimming shortened V by 4 bases and J by 5 bases, and 8 bases separated the two germline ends.

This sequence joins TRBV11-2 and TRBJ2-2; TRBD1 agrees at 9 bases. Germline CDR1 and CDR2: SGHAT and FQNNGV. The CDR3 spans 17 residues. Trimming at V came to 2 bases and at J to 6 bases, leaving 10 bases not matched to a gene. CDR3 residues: CASSLTSGWTGAGELFF. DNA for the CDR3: TGTGCCAGCAGCTTAACCAGCGGTTGGACAGGGGCCGGGGAGCTGTTTTTT.

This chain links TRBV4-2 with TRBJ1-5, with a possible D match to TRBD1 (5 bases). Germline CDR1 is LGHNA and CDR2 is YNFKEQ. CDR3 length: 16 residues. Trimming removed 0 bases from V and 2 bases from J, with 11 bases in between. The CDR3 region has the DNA TGTGCCAGCAGCCAAGAGAGACAGATAGGCAATCAGCCCCAGCATTTT. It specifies CASSQERQIGNQPQHF.

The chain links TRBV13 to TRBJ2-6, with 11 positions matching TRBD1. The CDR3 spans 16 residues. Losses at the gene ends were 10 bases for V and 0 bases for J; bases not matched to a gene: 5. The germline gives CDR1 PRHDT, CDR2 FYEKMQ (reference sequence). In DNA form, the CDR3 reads TGTGCCATCCGGGACAGGGGGTTCTCTGGGGCCAACGTCCTGACTTTC. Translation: CAIRDRGFSGANVLTF. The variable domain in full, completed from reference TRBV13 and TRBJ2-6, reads AAGVIQSPRHLIKEKRETATLKCYPIPRHDTVYWYQQGPGQDPQFLISFYEKMQSDKGSIPDRFSAQQFSDYHSELNMSSLELGDSALYFCAIRDRGFSGANVLTFGAGSRLTVL.

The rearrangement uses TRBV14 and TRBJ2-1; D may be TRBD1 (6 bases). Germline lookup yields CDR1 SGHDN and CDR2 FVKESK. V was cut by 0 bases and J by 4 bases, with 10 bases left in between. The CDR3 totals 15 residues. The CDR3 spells CASSQEGTRYNEQFF. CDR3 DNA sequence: TGTGCCAGCAGCCAAGAAGGGACAAGATACAATGAGCAGTTCTTC. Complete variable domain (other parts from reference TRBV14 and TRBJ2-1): EAGVTQFPSHSVIEKGQTVTLRCDPISGHDNLYWYRRVMGKEIKFLLHFVKESKQDESGMPNNRFLAERTGGTYSTLKVQPAELEDSGVYFCASSQEGTRYNEQFFGPGTRLTVL.

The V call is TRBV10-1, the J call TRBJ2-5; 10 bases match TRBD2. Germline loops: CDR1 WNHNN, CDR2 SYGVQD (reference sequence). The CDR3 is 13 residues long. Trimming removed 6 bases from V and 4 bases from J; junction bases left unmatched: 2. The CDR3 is CASSPSGGETQYF. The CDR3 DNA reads TGCGCCAGCAGCCCTAGCGGGGGAGAGACCCAGTACTTC.

The CDR3 region is CASSVVGTGGNYGYTF. The CDR3 bases are TGTGCCAGCAGCGTAGTCGGGACAGGGGGCAACTATGGCTACACCTTC. The genes are TRBV9 and TRBJ1-2; 12 bases agree with TRBD1. Germline CDR1 SGDLS, CDR2 YYNGEE. Trimming removed 0 bases from V and 2 bases from J; junction bases left unmatched: 2. The CDR3 is 16 amino acids.

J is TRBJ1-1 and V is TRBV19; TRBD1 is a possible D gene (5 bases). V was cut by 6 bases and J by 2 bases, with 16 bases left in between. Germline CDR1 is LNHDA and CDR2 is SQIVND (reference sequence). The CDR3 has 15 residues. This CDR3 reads CASRRGWRGNTEAFF. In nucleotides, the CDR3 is TGTGCCAGTAGAAGAGGGTGGAGGGGTAACACTGAAGCTTTCTTT.

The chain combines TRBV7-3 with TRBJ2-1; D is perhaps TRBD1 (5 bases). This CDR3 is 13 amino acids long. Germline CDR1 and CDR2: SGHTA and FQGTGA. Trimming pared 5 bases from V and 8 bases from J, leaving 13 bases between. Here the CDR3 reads CASSPTGWDEQFF. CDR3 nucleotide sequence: TGTGCCAGCAGCCCAACAGGATGGGATGAGCAGTTCTTC.